This T cell receptor beta chain was recorded in a study of CDR3 diversity in severe acne. The CDR3 is 16 amino acids. V lost 4 bases and J lost 4; bases outside the gene matches: 7. Germline loops: CDR1 SGHRS, CDR2 YFSETQ. MiXCR, applied by TCRdb to the PCR reads, yields one record per CDR3 protein. The profile shows some 90,000 distinct CDR3 sequences, around 50% of them singletons. Sequencing was done on a sample of blood. The V and J genes are TRBV5-1 and TRBJ2-3, with 12 bases lining up with TRBD1. The sequence was obtained from a male donor with severe acne vulgaris. The CDR3 loop is CASSAPGQGAADTQYF. The CDR3 DNA follows: TGCGCCAGCAGCGCACCGGGACAGGGGGCCGCAGATACGCAGTATTTT.